This T cell receptor (beta chain) was captured in a study of cytotoxic CD8 clonotypes in ibrutinib-treated CLL (dated by TCRdb to the early 2020s). Study-level background: The cohort had 11 relapsed/refractory and roughly 15 treatment-naive patients; 17 to 18 were IGHV unmutated. Cryopreserved peripheral blood mononuclear cells were obtained before treatment, at response, and at either sustained remission or disease progression. Samples at response were collected after a median of about 11 months of treatment, with a range of about 6 to 40 months. Partial responses were observed in approximately 24 patients and complete responses in 2; after a median follow-up of 68 months, remission was maintained in 15 or so patients and progression was observed in approximately 12. On average, each sample had about 260,000 productive templates and approximately 100,000 productive rearrangements. All remission and progressive disease samples were collected while patients were still receiving ibrutinib. Longitudinal samples were obtainable from about 30% of the roughly 90 participants in the trial.

Taken from the germline V gene, the CDR1 and CDR2 loops are SGHTA and FQGTGA. There are 13 amino acids in the CDR3, from cysteine to phenylalanine inclusive. The read is trimmed to its CDR3 DNA, 39 bases read in frame from base 1. V is shortened by 6 bases, J by 2 bases, and the region joining them spans 10 bases. The goal of deep resolution MiSeq sequencing was a depth between 1 in 1 million and 1 in 200,000 T cells, and coverage averaged 10x per clonotype. The immunoSEQ hsTCRB Kit was used to generate TCR beta libraries. The authors' pipeline ran thus. ImmunoSEQ Data Assistant and ImmunoSEQ Analyzer were used for data analysis, and V, D and J genes were assigned according to IMGT definitions. Clonality, with values ranging from 0 to 1, was calculated as one minus the normalized Shannon entropy of productive rearrangement frequencies. Only overrepresented clonotypes making up at least 0.05% of the repertoire of each patient were included in the public clonotype analysis. Roughly 12 age-matched healthy donor repertoires from immuneACCESS were used as controls for clonality. The clones in this table, taken by TCRdb from immuneACCESS, are in-frame only. Not every clone is retained; where verified, under half of the shortfall comes from an unresolved V gene, and the cause of the rest is unknown. The V and J calls and clone size come from that table; D and trimming were worked out from the DNA. The sample records some 130,000 clones, 80% to 90% of which are singletons. Approximately 2% of the sample lies in the top ten.

This sample's time point label indicates: around 25 months on ibrutinib. For TCR beta library preparation, roughly 2 micrograms of genomic DNA were extracted from the cryopreserved PBMCs. Longitudinal blood samples from CLL patients receiving ibrutinib monotherapy were subjected to high-throughput TCR beta sequencing. The patients took part in an open-label, single-center phase 2 trial of ibrutinib monotherapy. What the research found in general, with its limitations: Baseline clonality was found to be higher than that of age-matched healthy donors and was strongly correlated with circulating CD8+ T-cell counts. Lymph node repertoires were not examined, and the timing of sampling was not matched between patients in sustained remission and those whose disease progressed. Clonality increased at ibrutinib response, stayed stable in sustained remission, and fell back toward baseline at progression. Public clonotypes were rare and either shrank or stayed stable during treatment, and the rise in clonality at ibrutinib response reflected expansion of private clonotypes.

The count of this clone is one. Its specific antigen is unknown. No base qualities exist here, and no much larger clone lies one base off it. This TCR was sampled from a human donor with chronic lymphocytic leukemia. Sample: PBMCs, taken after 24 months of ibrutinib treatment. The rearrangement joined TRBV7-3 to TRBJ2-5, with the D gene not confidently named. CDR3 sequence: CASRGSPQETQYF. The bases read TGTGCCAGCAGGGGCAGCCCACAAGAGACCCAGTACTTC. Here the CDR3 is joined to the reference TRBV7-3 and TRBJ2-5 genes, and the full variable domain is: GAGVSQTPSNKVTEKGKYVELRCDPISGHTALYWYRQSLGQGPEFLIYFQGTGAADDSGLPNDRFFAVRPEGSVSTLKIQRTERGDSAVYLCASRGSPQETQYFGPGTRLLVL.